This passage covers 26 T cell receptor beta chains from one sample sequenced in a study of T cells after yellow fever vaccination. TCRdb independently ran MiXCR on the 5' RACE reads; one entry per CDR3 protein. The data hold about 360,000 distinct CDR3 sequences, with around 6.5% observed a single time. The sequenced sample was PBMCs, obtained 5 days after the yellow fever booster vaccination. The source is a man under 40 who received the YFV17D yellow fever vaccine.

This chain uses TRBV15 with TRBJ1-1; D perhaps matches TRBD1 (6 bases). From germline, CDR1 is LNHNV and CDR2 YYDKDF (reference sequence). The CDR3 covers 14 residues. The V end was cut by 2 bases, the J end by 4 bases, with 11 bases between. DNA for the CDR3: TGTGCCACCAGCAGAACAGGGAGGGTCACTGAAGCTTTCTTT. Amino acid sequence: CATSRTGRVTEAFF.

The count of this clonotype is one. The chain employs TRBV5-1 and TRBJ1-1; 7 bases match TRBD1. In germline, CDR1 is SGHRS, CDR2 YFSETQ. The CDR3 has 13 residues. The ends lost 6 bases at V and 4 bases at J; junction bases unmatched: 6. The CDR3 here is CASTQGVSTEAFF. Written as DNA, the CDR3 is TGCGCCAGCACTCAGGGGGTGAGCACTGAAGCTTTCTTT.

This clonotype was seen at least ten times. The genes are TRBV7-2 and TRBJ2-3; D could derive from TRBD1 or TRBD2 (5 bases each). The V end was cut by 7 bases, the J end by 3 bases, with 14 bases between. Germline lookup yields CDR1 SGHTA and CDR2 FQGNSA. The CDR3 totals 14 residues. Written as DNA, the CDR3 is TGTGCCAGCACGGGGCCACCGGGGACAGATACGCAGTATTTT. Amino acids: CASTGPPGTDTQYF.

Worth noting for this clonotype: At one end, the junction sequence differs from germline, possibly due to a read error. This chain joins TRBV5-1 and TRBJ2-5; D is unclear. Germline CDR1 and CDR2: SGHRS and YFSETQ. The CDR3 runs 12 residues. The CDR3 reads CASSLDQEAQYF. The CDR3, as DNA: TGCGCCAGCAGCTTGGACCAAGAGGCCCAGTACTTC. Drawing the rest from reference TRBV5-1 and TRBJ2-5, the complete variable domain is KAGVTQTPRYLIKTRGQQVTLSCSPISGHRSVSWYQQTPGQGLQFLFEYFSETQRNKGNFPGRFSGRQFSNSRSEMNVSTLELGDSALYLCASSLDQEAQYFGPGTRLLVL.

This clonotype has at least ten counts. V usage is TRBV25-1 and J usage is TRBJ2-5; D remains unclear. Germline V lookup: CDR1 MGHDK, CDR2 SYGVNS. The CDR3 spans 11 residues. The V end was cut by 7 bases, the J end by 0 bases, with 3 bases between. The CDR3 DNA reads as TGTGCCAGCATTGACCAAGAGACCCAGTACTTC. Its protein is CASIDQETQYF.

This clonotype showed up just a few times. This sequence joins TRBV10-3 and TRBJ2-2, with 8 bases lining up with TRBD2. V shed 6 bases and J 6 bases; nucleotides not matched to a gene: 9. Germline-derived CDR1 and CDR2 are ENHRY and SYGVKD. The CDR3 length is 15 residues. CDR3 amino acids: CAISAAPLAAGELFF. The CDR3 DNA follows: TGTGCCATCAGCGCCGCTCCACTAGCGGCCGGGGAGCTGTTTTTT.

The CDR3, as DNA: TGTGCCAGCTCACCGAGCGGGCCTTCCCATTCGGATACGCAGTATTTT. It translates to CASSPSGPSHSDTQYF. This chain links TRBV18 with TRBJ2-3, with TRBD2 as a possible D gene (6 bases). The V end lost 3 bases, the J end lost 6 bases, and 19 bases lay between the germline ends. This CDR3 is built from 16 residues. The germline gives CDR1 KGHSH, CDR2 LQKENI.

In its sample, this clonotype was seen a few times. The chain links TRBV23-1 to TRBJ2-4; 8 bases agree with TRBD2. TRBV23-1 belongs to the ORF category, with a function that is uncertain. V lost 3 bases to trimming and J lost 0 bases; unmatched junction nucleotides: 19. CDR3 length: 21 amino acids. The CDR3 loop reads CASSHPGRGRHPLLAKNIQYF. CDR3 coding DNA: TGCGCCAGCAGTCACCCCGGGAGGGGAAGGCATCCTCTACTAGCCAAAAACATTCAGTACTTC.

This clonotype was found many times. This sequence joins TRBV5-6 and TRBJ1-2, with 8 bases fitting TRBD1. Trimming removed 3 bases from V and 3 bases from J; junction bases left unmatched: 7. The germline V gene encodes CDR1 SGHDT and CDR2 YYEEEE. The CDR3 is made up of 15 amino acids. This CDR3 is CASSYVDRVDYGYTF. CDR3 DNA sequence: TGTGCCAGCAGCTACGTGGACAGGGTCGACTATGGCTACACCTTC.

The chain has TRBV7-9 and TRBJ2-1, with TRBD2 matching 11 bases. CDR1 and CDR2 from the germline V gene are SEHNR and FQNEAQ (reference sequence). The CDR3 has 15 amino acids. Trimming removed 0 bases from V and 8 bases from J; junction bases left unmatched: 3. In DNA, the CDR3 is TGTGCCAGCAGCTTAGCTCTAGCGGGAGGCCATGAGCAGTTCTTC. It translates to CASSLALAGGHEQFF.

This clonotype has a count of ten or more. CDR3 coding DNA: TGCGCCAGCAGCGCATTAAAGACTAGCGGGAGTGCAGATACGCAGTATTTT. The encoded protein is CASSALKTSGSADTQYF. The chain recombines TRBV5-1 with TRBJ2-3, with 12 nucleotides matching TRBD2. This CDR3 region has 17 residues. V lost 4 bases to trimming and J lost 4 bases; unmatched junction nucleotides: 10. Looked up from germline, CDR1 is SGHRS and CDR2 is YFSETQ.

This clonotype was seen only a few times. The rearrangement uses TRBV28 and TRBJ2-5, with 14 bases that match TRBD2. The CDR3 has 14 residues. Germline CDR1 and CDR2: MDHEN and SYDVKM. The trim removed 10 bases at V and 3 bases at J, leaving 4 bases unmatched. DNA of the CDR3: TGTGCCACCTCGACTAGCGGGAGGGAAGAGACCCAGTACTTC. Protein sequence: CATSTSGREETQYF.

This clonotype was detected many times. The CDR3 coding sequence is TGTGCCAGTAGTATAAGACAGGGAGGCAATCAGCCCCAGCATTTT. Translation gives CASSIRQGGNQPQHF. The chain has TRBV19 and TRBJ1-5; TRBD1 agrees at 7 bases. With V trimmed by 2 bases and J by 2 bases, 3 bases remained unmatched. The CDR3 has 15 residues. Germline V gene lookup returns CDR1 LNHDA and CDR2 SQIVND (reference sequence).

In its sample, this clonotype was seen many times. V gene TRBV7-2 combines with J gene TRBJ2-1; D unresolved. The CDR3 loop spans 13 amino acids. Between the trimmed V and J ends, which lost 1 base and 12 bases, there was a span of 13 bases. Germline CDR1 reads SGHTA; CDR2 reads FQGNSA. The CDR3 reads CASSLGVAPGQFF. CDR3 bases: TGTGCCAGCAGCTTAGGCGTAGCACCCGGGCAGTTCTTC.

This clonotype was counted at least ten times. The V gene is TRBV28, the J gene TRBJ2-2; no clear D. The CDR3 spans 12 residues. The V and J ends lost 6 bases and 6 bases respectively, with 8 bases between them. The germline CDR1 and CDR2 sequences are MDHEN and SYDVKM. The CDR3 nucleotides read TGTGCCAGCAGCATTGGAGCCGGGGAGCTGTTTTTT. It translates to CASSIGAGELFF.

CDR3 sequence: CSAPEGGSLDEKLFF. Here the CDR3 DNA reads TGCAGTGCTCCAGAGGGCGGGTCCTTAGATGAAAAACTGTTTTTT. This chain joins TRBV20-1 and TRBJ1-4; no clear D. This CDR3 contains 15 residues. Germline V gives CDR1 DFQATT, CDR2 SNEGSKA (reference sequence). V lost 5 bases and J 6 bases, leaving 19 bases between the germline ends.

The V gene is TRBV5-8, the J gene TRBJ1-2; 9 bases fit TRBD1. Trimming at V came to 4 bases and at J to 5 bases, leaving 9 bases not matched to a gene. Germline V gives CDR1 SGHTS, CDR2 YDEGEE. The CDR3 is made up of 15 amino acids. Here the CDR3 DNA reads TGTGCCAGCAGCCCTGAGGGGACAGGGACTTATGGCTACACCTTC. Its translation is CASSPEGTGTYGYTF. The full variable domain, with the rest looked up from reference TRBV5-8 and TRBJ1-2, is EAGVTQSPTHLIKTRGQQATLRCSPISGHTSVYWYQQALGLGLQFLLWYDEGEERNRGNFPPRFSGRQFPNYSSELNVNALELEDSALYLCASSPEGTGTYGYTFGSGTRLTVV.

This clonotype has just a few counts. The chain links TRBV7-2 to TRBJ1-5; D is unresolved. CDR1 and CDR2 from the germline V gene are SGHTA and FQGNSA. V was pared by 1 base and J by 3 bases, with 4 bases between. The CDR3 has 13 residues. The DNA of the CDR3 is TGTGCCAGCAGCTTAGAACCCAATCAGCCCCAGCATTTT. Translating it yields CASSLEPNQPQHF.

This clonotype appeared a few times. In DNA, the CDR3 is TGTGCCAGCAGTCCCGCTAGCGGGGCCCTCGAGCAGTACTTC. Protein product: CASSPASGALEQYF. The chain has TRBV12-3 or TRBV12-4 and TRBJ2-7, with 9 bases lining up with TRBD2. V dropped 5 bases and J dropped 6; count of bases not matched to a gene: 8. The CDR3 contains 14 residues.

V is TRBV12-3 or TRBV12-4 and J is TRBJ2-7; D perhaps matches TRBD1 (6 bases). Trimming cost V 2 bases and J 4 bases, with 12 bases left between them. There are 14 residues in the CDR3. CDR3 residues: CASSLSYRVYEQYF. Here the CDR3 DNA reads TGTGCCAGCAGTTTATCGTACAGGGTTTACGAGCAGTACTTC.

The gene calls are TRBV11-3 and TRBJ2-1; 8 bases align to TRBD1. Germline CDR1 reads SGHNT; CDR2 reads YENEEA. J gave up 0 bases and V 1 base, and 2 bases lay outside the gene matches. The CDR3 loop spans 16 amino acids. CDR3 region: CASSLGRGPSYNEQFF. CDR3 DNA: TGTGCCAGCAGCTTAGGCAGGGGGCCCTCCTACAATGAGCAGTTCTTC. Drawing the rest from reference TRBV11-3 and TRBJ2-1, the complete variable domain is EAGVVQSPRYKIIEKKQPVAFWCNPISGHNTLYWYLQNLGQGPELLIRYENEEAVDDSQLPKDRFSAERLKGVDSTLKIQPAELGDSAVYLCASSLGRGPSYNEQFFGPGTRLTVL.

This sequence joins TRBV25-1 and TRBJ2-1; no firm D call. The CDR3 is 15 amino acids. Germline CDR1 and CDR2: MGHDK and SYGVNS. Trimming cost V 3 bases and J 1 base, with 10 bases left between them. The CDR3 loop reads CASSDPLSSYNEQFF. The CDR3 DNA reads TGTGCCAGCAGTGACCCCCTCAGTTCCTACAATGAGCAGTTCTTC.

This clonotype was counted between two and nine times. The CDR3 here is CASSLAGARYEQYF. As DNA, the CDR3 is TGTGCCAGCAGTTTAGCAGGAGCGAGGTACGAGCAGTACTTC. V and J are TRBV28 and TRBJ2-7; D unclear. From germline, CDR1 is MDHEN and CDR2 SYDVKM. V was shortened by 2 bases and J by 4 bases, with 12 bases between the two germline ends. The CDR3 extends over 14 amino acids.

This clonotype has more than one count but fewer than ten. The V call is TRBV5-1, the J call TRBJ2-5; 7 bases line up with TRBD1. The CDR3 runs to 14 residues. V was pared by 4 bases and J by 4 bases, with 7 bases of the junction left unmatched. Germline assignment: CDR1 SGHRS and CDR2 YFSETQ. The CDR3 is CASSPGQLGETQYF. CDR3 in DNA: TGCGCCAGCAGCCCGGGACAGTTGGGAGAGACCCAGTACTTC.

CDR3 amino acids: CASSYWGEYQETQYF. CDR3 in DNA: TGTGCCAGCAGTTACTGGGGGGAGTACCAAGAGACCCAGTACTTC. The chain combines TRBV6-5 with TRBJ2-5, with D possibly matching TRBD2 (6 bases). The CDR3 is 15 residues long. With 1 base removed from V and 0 bases from J, the gap between germline ends came to 9 bases. Germline assignment: CDR1 MNHEY and CDR2 SVGAGI.

This clonotype has ten or more counts. This chain's CDR3 is CASSLALGGYTGELFF. As DNA, the CDR3 is TGTGCCAGCAGTTTAGCGCTAGGGGGATACACCGGGGAGCTGTTTTTT. The chain employs TRBV12-3 or TRBV12-4 and TRBJ2-2, with TRBD1 as a possible D gene (6 bases). The V gene lost 0 bases and the J gene lost 3 bases, with 11 bases spanning the gap. The CDR3 covers 16 residues.